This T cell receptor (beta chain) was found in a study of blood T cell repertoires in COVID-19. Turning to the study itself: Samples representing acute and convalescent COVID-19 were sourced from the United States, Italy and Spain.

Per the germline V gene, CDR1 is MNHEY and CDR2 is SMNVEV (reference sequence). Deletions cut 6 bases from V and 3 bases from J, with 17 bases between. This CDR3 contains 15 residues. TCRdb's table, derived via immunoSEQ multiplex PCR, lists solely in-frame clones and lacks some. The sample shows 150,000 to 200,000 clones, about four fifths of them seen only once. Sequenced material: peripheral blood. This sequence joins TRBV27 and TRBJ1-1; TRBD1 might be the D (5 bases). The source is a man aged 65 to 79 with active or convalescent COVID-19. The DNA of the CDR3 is TGTGCCAGCAGATACTTTTCCAGGGAGGACACTGAAGCTTTCTTT. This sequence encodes CASRYFSREDTEAFF.